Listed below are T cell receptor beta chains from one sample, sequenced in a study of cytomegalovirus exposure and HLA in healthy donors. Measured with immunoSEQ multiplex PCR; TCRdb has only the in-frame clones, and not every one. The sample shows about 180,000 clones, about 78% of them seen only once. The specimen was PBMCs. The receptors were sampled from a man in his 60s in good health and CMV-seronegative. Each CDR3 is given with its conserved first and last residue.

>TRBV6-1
CASRSGGTYEQYF
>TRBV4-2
CASSPDRSLSYEQYF
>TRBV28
CASSSDFGVRPQHF
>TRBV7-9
CASSASGTGGINQPQHF
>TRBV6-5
CASSRGRREQFF
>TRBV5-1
CASSGGVPGGELFF
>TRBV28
CASKPEGDYGYPF
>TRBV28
CASSFPIDRGQDYEQYF
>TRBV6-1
CASSEGTGGNQPQHF
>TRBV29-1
CSAEQGGPEAFF
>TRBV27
CASSYGGLDGYTF
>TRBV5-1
CASSPRTGDEQYF
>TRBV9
CASSVGQGAANEQFF
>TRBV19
CASSRVAGGPAGANVLTF
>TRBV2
CASSTDSFEQFF
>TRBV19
CASSRFGQGTDTEAFF
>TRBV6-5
CASSSRTGGLAREAFF
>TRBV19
CASMGAADLTDTQYF
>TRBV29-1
CSVEDRGSGRASYEQYF
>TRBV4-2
CASSQGQAEKLFF
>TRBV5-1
CASSSSGAASGNTIYF
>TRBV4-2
CASSQEIPTGYGGSTDTQYF
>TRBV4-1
CASSQDSSGAQSYEQYF
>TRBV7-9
CASSPHPKIRQNYEQYF
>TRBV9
CASSVATGRGVRNEQFF
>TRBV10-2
CASSDREDEQYF
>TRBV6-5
CASSSGRGGKTYEQYF
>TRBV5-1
CASSLYPMGANTEAFF
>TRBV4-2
CASSQDSGSGELFF
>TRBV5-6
CASSLAGGGEAFF
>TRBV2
CASHTGGYGYTF
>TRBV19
CASSIDLRAQYF
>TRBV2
CASKRTGGEGYPF
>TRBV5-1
CASSLAESGSYNEQFF
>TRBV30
CAWGTSGNIQYF
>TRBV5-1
CASSLDPLRFGGYTF
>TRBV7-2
CASSVDRNTEAFF
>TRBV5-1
CASSLAGGSTDTQYF
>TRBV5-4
CASSLTGSGNTIYF
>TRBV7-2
CASSFNRGHTGELFF
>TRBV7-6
CASSLGTGGATDTQYF